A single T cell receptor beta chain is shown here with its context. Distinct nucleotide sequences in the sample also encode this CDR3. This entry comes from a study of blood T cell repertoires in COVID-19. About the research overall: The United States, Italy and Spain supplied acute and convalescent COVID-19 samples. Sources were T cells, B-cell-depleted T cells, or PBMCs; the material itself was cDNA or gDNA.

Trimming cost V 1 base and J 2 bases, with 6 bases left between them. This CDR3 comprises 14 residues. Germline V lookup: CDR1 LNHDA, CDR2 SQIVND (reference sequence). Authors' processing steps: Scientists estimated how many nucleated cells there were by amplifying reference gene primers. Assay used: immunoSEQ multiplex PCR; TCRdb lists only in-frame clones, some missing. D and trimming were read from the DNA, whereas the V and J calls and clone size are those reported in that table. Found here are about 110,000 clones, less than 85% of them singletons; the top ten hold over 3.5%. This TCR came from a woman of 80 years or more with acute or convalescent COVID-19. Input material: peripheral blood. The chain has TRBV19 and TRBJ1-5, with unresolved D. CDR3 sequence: CASSIGRGNQPQHF. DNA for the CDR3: TGTGCCAGTAGTATAGGCCGGGGCAATCAGCCCCAGCATTTT.